Listed below are T cell receptor beta chains from one sample, sequenced in a study of blood T cell repertoires in COVID-19. Generated by immunoSEQ multiplex PCR, the TCRdb table keeps only in-frame clones and is missing some. This sample carries around 170,000 clones, about four fifths of them seen once, and the ten largest clones take about 6.8%. The sequencing input was peripheral blood. These receptors were obtained from a man in his 70s with active or convalescent COVID-19. Both conserved end residues are part of each CDR3. The D gene is left open where the match is weak. Clone size is stated in some rows and not others, as once, few, many or a class when expanded.

TGTGCCAGCTCACCCACTCATGAGCAGTTCTTC	CASSPTHEQFF	TRBJ2-1	NA	TRBV18	NA
TGTGCCTGGAGTGAAGGGACAGCTCATTCACCCCTCCACTTT	CAWSEGTAHSPLHF	TRBJ1-6	TRBD1	TRBV30	once
TGTGCCAGCAGTTTATTCGGGGAAGAGACCCAGTACTTC	CASSLFGEETQYF	TRBJ2-5	NA	TRBV12-3/TRBV12-4	NA
TGTGCCAGCTCACTGTCATTTGGGACTAGCTCTTCCTACGAGCAGTACTTC	CASSLSFGTSSSYEQYF	TRBJ2-7	TRBD2	TRBV18	NA
TGTGCCAGCAGTAAGGAAACAGGGCGGAACACTGAAGCTTTCTTT	CASSKETGRNTEAFF	TRBJ1-1	NA	TRBV13	once
TGCGCCAGCAGTCGCGGACAGGTAGGCACTGAAGCTTTCTTT	CASSRGQVGTEAFF	TRBJ1-1	TRBD1	TRBV5-1	NA
TGTGCCAGTAGTATGTTAAGCGCGCAGGGGGTCGACGAGCAGTACTTC	CASSMLSAQGVDEQYF	TRBJ2-7	TRBD1	TRBV19	few
TGTGCCAGCAGTTACCCCAATGACAGGCGAGATCAGCCCCAGCATTTT	CASSYPNDRRDQPQHF	TRBJ1-5	NA	TRBV6-5	NA
TGCGCCAGCAGCCCCGGGACAGGGGGTTTTGGCTACACCTTC	CASSPGTGGFGYTF	TRBJ1-2	TRBD1	TRBV5-1	NA
TGTGCCAGCAGCCTAGCCGGGACAGGGGCCTACGAGCAGTACTTC	CASSLAGTGAYEQYF	TRBJ2-7	TRBD1	TRBV7-9	NA
TGTGCCAACTCGATCGATATTAGGAGCGAGCAGTACTTC	CANSIDIRSEQYF	TRBJ2-7	NA	TRBV28	NA
TGTGCCACCGGAACGGGGGGGAACACTGAAGCTTTCTTT	CATGTGGNTEAFF	TRBJ1-1	NA	TRBV6-1	NA
TGTGCCAGCAGCGTAGGGGACAGACCTAACTATGGCTACACCTTC	CASSVGDRPNYGYTF	TRBJ1-2	TRBD1	TRBV9	NA
TGTGCCATCAGTGGTTCAGCCGGACAGCAACAAGAGACCCAGTACTTC	CAISGSAGQQQETQYF	TRBJ2-5	NA	TRBV10-3	NA
TGTGCCACCAGTGTTCCGGACAGGGCCACTGAAGCTTTCTTT	CATSVPDRATEAFF	TRBJ1-1	TRBD1	TRBV24-1	NA
TGTGCCAGCAGCCAACCGGGGGGGAACGGTGAGCAGTTCTTC	CASSQPGGNGEQFF	TRBJ2-1	TRBD2	TRBV4-2	NA
TGTGCCAGCAGCTTTACAGGGACTAATGAAAAACTGTTTTTT	CASSFTGTNEKLFF	TRBJ1-4	NA	TRBV6-5	NA
TGCGCCAGCAGCTTGCTTCAGGGGGGTACTGAAGCTTTCTTT	CASSLLQGGTEAFF	TRBJ1-1	TRBD1	TRBV5-1	NA